Sequencing of this T cell receptor beta chain was carried out in a study of cytomegalovirus exposure and HLA in healthy donors. This clone was counted only a few times. The PCR had 60 Vbeta and 13 Jbeta primers. Measured with immunoSEQ multiplex PCR; TCRdb has only the in-frame clones, and not every one. The sample has about 130,000 clones, around four fifths seen once. The TCR was taken from a boy between 10 and 17 years old in good health and CMV-seronegative. The sequenced sample was PBMCs.

The CDR3 reads CASSDGGATNEKLFF. CDR3 coding DNA: TGTGCCAGCAGTGATGGGGGGGCAACTAATGAAAAACTGTTTTTT. The rearrangement links TRBV6-1 to TRBJ1-4; possible D gene TRBD1, 5 bases. There are 15 residues in the CDR3. CDR1 and CDR2 from the germline V gene are MNHNS and SASEGT. Trimming shortened V by 3 bases and J by 0 bases, and 8 bases separated the two germline ends.